The subject of this entry is one T cell receptor (beta chain). The antigen it recognizes is unknown. One base away there is no much larger clone; base qualities are not given. Libraries were made using RT-PCR. Reads for this sample came from an Illumina HiSeq 2500. The raw public reads went through TCRdb reprocessing: fastp at Q25, MiXCR clone calling, in-frame beta chains kept. For every CDR3 protein sequence, its rows merge into one entry that carries the most common genes and DNA. For this sample there are hundreds of thousands of distinct CDR3 sequences; 9% to 15% appear just once. Of the sample, 7.5% to 10% is held by the ten largest clones. The data were obtained in a study of response to subunit inactivated influenza vaccine (dated by TCRdb to between 2018 and 2020). Looking at the study overall: Deep quantitative profiling of the T cell receptor repertoire was used in the study to follow responses to a trivalent subunit inactivated influenza vaccine. Summary of the overall study and its limitations: According to the authors, only a limited number of new T cells may be recruited by each seasonal influenza vaccination.

The CDR3 holds 11 amino acids from the cysteine to the phenylalanine. Only CDR3 DNA remains: 33 bases, in frame from the first base. The germline V gene (reference sequence) supplies CDR1 DFQATT and CDR2 SNEGSKA. Relative to germline, V is 0 bases shorter and J is 10 bases shorter, with 4 bases between their ends. The clonotype comes from a middle-aged man who received an inactivated influenza vaccine. Donor details come from another sample of the same person, matched by shared clones. Recombination linked TRBV20-1 to TRBJ1-6, with no D gene named confidently. The sequences come from non-naive T cells sorted from PBMCs, collected around two weeks before vaccination. The cell subset or site label on this specimen signifies: memory T cell fraction. The bases are TGCAGTGCTAGAGATTCCTCACCCCTCCACTTT. Its protein reads: CSARDSSPLHF.